The present TCR beta chain was sequenced within a study of PD-1 blockade in classical Hodgkin lymphoma. Exposure to brentuximab vedotin varied, and each patient had relapsed following autologous stem cell transplantation. TCRdb keeps only in-frame clones here, not all; method: immunoSEQ multiplex PCR. The sample lists 75,000 to 100,000 clones, roughly 76% occurring once. This specimen consisted of peripheral blood mononuclear cells (PBMCs), obtained before the second cycle of nivolumab. This clonotype was obtained from a human donor with classical Hodgkin lymphoma.

CDR3 in DNA: TGCGCCAGCTCTTTAGCGGGAGCGAGCACCGGGGAGCTGTTTTTT. Its translation: CASSLAGASTGELFF. The chain is built from TRBV4-1 and TRBJ2-2, with 9 nucleotides matching TRBD2. Per germline, CDR1 MGHRA and CDR2 YSYEKL. V lost 8 bases to trimming and J lost 4 bases; unmatched junction nucleotides: 8. The CDR3 loop spans 15 amino acids.